This T cell receptor beta chain derives from a study of blood T cell repertoires in COVID-19 (dated by TCRdb to about 2020). Some background on the complete study: Collaborator samples came from the United States, Italy and Spain and covered acute and convalescent phases of COVID-19. Sample metadata almost always included a de-identified subject ID, COVID-19 status, age in years and sex. A freely available public database, intended as a resource for researchers studying the immune response to SARS-CoV-2, is where the repertoires were released. Subjects who had been exposed to COVID-19, were actively infected with it, or had recovered from it provided the deeply sampled blood TCRbeta repertoires that made up the dataset. Where HLA class I and class II types were available, the types were taken from metadata supplied by the sample provider, not from assay-based typing. The material from the prospective study consisted of cDNA or gDNA derived from T cells, B-cell-depleted T cells, or PBMCs. The samples were drawn from the first 160 participants of the ongoing ImmuneRACE study and from some 1,300 subjects provided by 6 global collaborators.

Enrolling through a virtual design, the prospective study's participants ranged in age from about 18 to 100 years and lived across 24 United States geographic areas. To assign participants to cohorts, the prospective study relied on clinical history that participants themselves reported in a screening survey and a study questionnaire. A participant counted as exposed if, within 2 weeks of entering the study, that participant had been in contact with someone who had a PCR-confirmed or clinician-diagnosed COVID-19 case. In the prospective study, whole blood, serum and a nasopharyngeal or oropharyngeal swab were collected from each participant by mobile phlebotomists. Over a roughly two-month period, participants in the prospective study had the option of providing additional blood draws and questionnaires. Before DNA extraction, prospective study blood samples were shipped either frozen or at room temperature.

As encoded in the germline V gene (reference sequence), CDR1 is LNHDA while CDR2 is SQIVND. V drops 5 bases and J drops 4 bases, leaving 15 bases in between. Taken from cysteine to phenylalanine, the CDR3 has 14 residues. Of the read, only the CDR3 DNA is kept; its 42 bases are in frame from base 1. The full study reports these points: How much clinical and demographic metadata was included differed by source and by participant, and the metadata was provided uncurated.

The immunoSEQ Assay, a bias-controlled multiplex PCR, was used to amplify TCRbeta CDR3 regions from genomic DNA. From the authors' description of their analysis: The number of nucleated cells in each sample was estimated from the amplification of reference gene primers within the assay. Sequence reads were collapsed and filtered to measure the absolute abundance of every unique TCRbeta CDR3 rearrangement. For each sample, productive Simpson clonality was calculated as the square root of Simpson's diversity index over productive rearrangements. TCRdb limited this immuneACCESS table to in-frame rearrangements with V and J called. A share of clones is missing; checked studies link under half to unresolved V genes, and the rest is unexplained. The V and J calls and the clone size are those of that table, but D and trimming were determined from the DNA. A total of more than 300,000 clones appear in this sample, roughly 90% of them only once. The top ten clonotypes cover 3.5% to 5% of the sample.

Details on this clone: What this receptor recognizes is not known. No base quality information exists; no much larger clone differs at one position.

The sequence was collected from a woman in her twenties or thirties who had been exposed to COVID-19. The sequence is built from TRBV19 and TRBJ2-7; TRBD2 might be the D gene, on 6 matching bases. The source material was PBMCs or T cells enriched from blood (not recorded which). The base sequence is TGTGCCAGTAGTCCCATCGGGCGGGGTTACGAGCAGTACTTC. This sequence encodes CASSPIGRGYEQYF.